This TCR beta chain was recorded in a study of early T cells in non-severe SARS-CoV-2 infection. CDR1 and CDR2 from the germline V gene are LNHDA and SQIVND (reference sequence). V was pared by 8 bases and J by 5 bases, with 5 bases of the junction left unmatched. CDR3 size: 13 residues. This clonotype has more than one count but fewer than ten. TCRdb analysed the 5' RACE reads with MiXCR anew, one entry per CDR3 protein. In the table there are tens of thousands of distinct CDR3 sequences, about an eighth of which are singletons. Sequenced material: whole blood. The chain combines TRBV19 with TRBJ1-5; 8 bases align to TRBD1. The receptor was isolated from an adult who was a healthcare worker with PCR-confirmed SARS-CoV-2 infection or an uninfected control (not recorded which). CDR3 region: CASADREHQPQHF. The CDR3 region has the DNA TGTGCCAGTGCGGACAGGGAGCATCAGCCCCAGCATTTT.